This TCR beta chain was found in a study of neurological immune-mediated disorders. Study-wide findings and caveats: In HTLV-1-associated myelopathy, TCR clonal expansion was greatest, whereas multiple sclerosis had the least, falling below healthy controls.

CDR3 length: 17 amino acids. Per germline, CDR1 ENHRY and CDR2 SYGVKD. V was pared by 4 bases and J by 1 base, with 19 bases between. This clonotype was counted ten times or more. Its antigen is undetermined. The time point is: longitudinal time-point 3. Unsorted libraries were prepared from 2 million PBMCs held at -80 C. In every sequencing run, more than 180 million TCR-beta sequences were generated from 15-18 subjects. MiXCR was run by TCRdb on the 5' RACE reads, yielding one entry per CDR3 protein. The sample comprises about 49,000 distinct CDR3 sequences, about 8% of which are singletons, and 1.9% rests with the top ten.

This clonotype was sampled from a woman aged 40-49 years in good health. The J gene is TRBJ1-1, the V gene TRBV10-3; D unclear. What was sequenced was PBMCs. The CDR3 DNA is TGTGCCATCAGTGGTTCTTCTTTATCGGCAGGGAACACTGAAGCTTTCTTT. Translation: CAISGSSLSAGNTEAFF.